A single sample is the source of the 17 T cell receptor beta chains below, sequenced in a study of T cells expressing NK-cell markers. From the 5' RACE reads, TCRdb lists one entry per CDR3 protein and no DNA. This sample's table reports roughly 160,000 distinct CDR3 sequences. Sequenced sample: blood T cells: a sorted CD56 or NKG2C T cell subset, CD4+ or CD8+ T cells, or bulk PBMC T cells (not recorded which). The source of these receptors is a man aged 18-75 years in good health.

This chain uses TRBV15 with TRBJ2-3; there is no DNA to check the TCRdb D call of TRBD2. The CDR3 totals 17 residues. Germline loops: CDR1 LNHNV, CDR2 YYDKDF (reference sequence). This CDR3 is CATSGIAGGTSTDTQYF.

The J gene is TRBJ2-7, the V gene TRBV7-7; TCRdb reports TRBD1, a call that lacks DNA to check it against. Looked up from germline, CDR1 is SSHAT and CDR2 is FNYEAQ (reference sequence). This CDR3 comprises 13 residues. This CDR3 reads CASNHRAWDEQYF.

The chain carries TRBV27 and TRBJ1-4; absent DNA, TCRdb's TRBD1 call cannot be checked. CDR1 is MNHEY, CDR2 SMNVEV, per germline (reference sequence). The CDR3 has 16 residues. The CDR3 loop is CASSTIWTGGNEKLFF.

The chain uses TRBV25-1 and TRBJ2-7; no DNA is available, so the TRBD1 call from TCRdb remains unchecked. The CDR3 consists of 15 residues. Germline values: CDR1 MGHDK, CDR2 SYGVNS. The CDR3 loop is CASSESTAGGSEQYF.

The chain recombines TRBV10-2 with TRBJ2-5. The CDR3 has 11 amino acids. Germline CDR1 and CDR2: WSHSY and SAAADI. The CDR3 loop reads CASKEGWSQYF.

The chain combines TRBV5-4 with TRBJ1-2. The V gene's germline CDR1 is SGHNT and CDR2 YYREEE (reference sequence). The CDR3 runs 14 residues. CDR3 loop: CASSLGGTFYGYTF.

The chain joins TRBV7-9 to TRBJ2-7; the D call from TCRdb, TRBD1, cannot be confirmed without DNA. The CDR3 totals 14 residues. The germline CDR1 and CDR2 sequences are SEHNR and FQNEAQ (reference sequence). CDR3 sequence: CASSASEGGYEQYF. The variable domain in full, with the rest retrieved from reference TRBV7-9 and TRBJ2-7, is DTGVSQNPRHKITKRGQNVTFRCDPISEHNRLYWYRQTLGQGPEFLTYFQNEAQLEKSRLLSDRFSAERPKGSFSTLEIQRTEQGDSAMYLCASSASEGGYEQYFGPGTRLTVT.

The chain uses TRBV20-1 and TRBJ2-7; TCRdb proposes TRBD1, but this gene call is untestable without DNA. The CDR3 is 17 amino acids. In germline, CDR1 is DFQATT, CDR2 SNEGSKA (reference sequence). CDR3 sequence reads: CSARIPLGQAFSYEQYF.

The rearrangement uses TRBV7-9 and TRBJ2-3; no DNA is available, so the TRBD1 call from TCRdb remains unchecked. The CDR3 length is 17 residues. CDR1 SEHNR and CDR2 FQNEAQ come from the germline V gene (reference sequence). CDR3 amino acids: CASSPIRDGPSTDTQYF.

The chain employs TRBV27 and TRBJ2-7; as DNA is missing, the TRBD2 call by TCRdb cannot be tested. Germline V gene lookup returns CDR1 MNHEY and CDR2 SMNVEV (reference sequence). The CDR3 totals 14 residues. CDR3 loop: CASSLGARNYEQYF.

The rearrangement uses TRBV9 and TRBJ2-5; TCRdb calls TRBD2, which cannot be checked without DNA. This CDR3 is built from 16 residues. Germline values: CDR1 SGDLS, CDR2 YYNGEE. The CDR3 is CASSAGGAGGSETQYF. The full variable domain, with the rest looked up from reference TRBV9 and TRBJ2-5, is DSGVTQTPKHLITATGQRVTLRCSPRSGDLSVYWYQQSLDQGLQFLIQYYNGEERAKGNILERFSAQQFPDLHSELNLSSLELGDSALYFCASSAGGAGGSETQYFGPGTRLLVL.

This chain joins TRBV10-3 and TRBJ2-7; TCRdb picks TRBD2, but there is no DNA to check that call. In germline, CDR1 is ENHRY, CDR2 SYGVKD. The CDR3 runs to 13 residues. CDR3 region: CAISEYGTYEQYF.

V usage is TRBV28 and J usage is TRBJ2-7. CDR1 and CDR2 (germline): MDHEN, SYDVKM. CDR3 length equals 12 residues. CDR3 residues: CASNEGSYEQYF. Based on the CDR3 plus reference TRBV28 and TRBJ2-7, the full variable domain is DVKVTQSSRYLVKRTGEKVFLECVQDMDHENMFWYRQDPGLGLRLIYFSYDVKMKEKGDIPEGYSVSREKKERFSLILESASTNQTSMYLCASNEGSYEQYFGPGTRLTVT.

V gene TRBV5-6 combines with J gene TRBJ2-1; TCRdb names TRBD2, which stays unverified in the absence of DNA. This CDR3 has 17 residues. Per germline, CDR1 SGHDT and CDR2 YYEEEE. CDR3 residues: CASSLNVGGLSSNEQFF.

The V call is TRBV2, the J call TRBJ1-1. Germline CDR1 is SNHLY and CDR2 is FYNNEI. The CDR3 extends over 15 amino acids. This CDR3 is CASSERRSADTEAFF.

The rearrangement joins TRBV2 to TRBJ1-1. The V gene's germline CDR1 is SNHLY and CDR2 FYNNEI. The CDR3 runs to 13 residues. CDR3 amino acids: CASSEGRGTEAFF.

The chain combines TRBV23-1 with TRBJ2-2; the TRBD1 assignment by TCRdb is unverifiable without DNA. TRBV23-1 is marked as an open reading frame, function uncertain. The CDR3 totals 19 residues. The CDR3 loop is CASSQKPMSGTGPFGELFF.